This T cell receptor beta chain was retrieved from a study of T cell changes during pregnancy in multiple sclerosis. Here immunoSEQ multiplex PCR was the method, and the copy in TCRdb shows in-frame clones only, minus some. The data show 70,000 to 95,000 clones, 90% to 95% seen once. The TCR originated in a female donor in good health, enrolled as a control in a pregnancy study. The sample was peripheral blood, taken in the second trimester of pregnancy.

The CDR3 nucleotides are TGTGCCAGCAGCCAAGATATGAGGTCCGCGAACACTGAAGCTTTCTTT. Residues: CASSQDMRSANTEAFF. The chain links TRBV4-2 to TRBJ1-1; D not certain. The germline V gene encodes CDR1 LGHNA and CDR2 YNFKEQ. V shed 0 bases and J shed 1 base, with 12 bases lying between them. This CDR3 is 16 amino acids long.